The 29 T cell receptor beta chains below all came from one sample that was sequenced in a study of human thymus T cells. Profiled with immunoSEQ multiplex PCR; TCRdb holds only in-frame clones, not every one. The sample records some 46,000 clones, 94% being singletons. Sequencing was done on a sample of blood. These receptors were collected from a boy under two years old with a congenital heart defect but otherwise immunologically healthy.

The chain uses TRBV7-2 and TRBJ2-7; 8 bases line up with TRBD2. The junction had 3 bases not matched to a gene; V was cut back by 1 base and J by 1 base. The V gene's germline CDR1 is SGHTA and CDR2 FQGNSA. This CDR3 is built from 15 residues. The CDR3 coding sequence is TGTGCCAGCAGCTTAGTTAGCGGGGTTTCCTACGAGCAGTACTTC. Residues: CASSLVSGVSYEQYF.

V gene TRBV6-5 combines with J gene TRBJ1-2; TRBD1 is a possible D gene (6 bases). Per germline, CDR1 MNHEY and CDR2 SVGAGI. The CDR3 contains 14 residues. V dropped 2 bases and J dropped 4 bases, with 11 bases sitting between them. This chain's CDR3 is CASSYVPGAYGYTF. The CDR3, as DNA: TGTGCCAGCAGTTACGTACCAGGGGCCTATGGCTACACCTTC.

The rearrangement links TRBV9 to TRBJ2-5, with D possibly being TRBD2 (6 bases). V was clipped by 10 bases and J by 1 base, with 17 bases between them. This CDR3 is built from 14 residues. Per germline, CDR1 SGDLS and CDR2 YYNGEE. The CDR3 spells CAGTKAGSQETQYF. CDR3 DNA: TGTGCCGGCACCAAGGCGGGGAGCCAAGAGACCCAGTACTTC.

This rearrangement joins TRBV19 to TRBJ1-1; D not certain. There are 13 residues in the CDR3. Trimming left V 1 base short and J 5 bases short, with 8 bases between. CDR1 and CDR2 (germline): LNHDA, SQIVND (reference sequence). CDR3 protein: CASSIGKGTEAFF. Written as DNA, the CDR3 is TGTGCCAGTAGTATAGGTAAAGGAACTGAAGCTTTCTTT.

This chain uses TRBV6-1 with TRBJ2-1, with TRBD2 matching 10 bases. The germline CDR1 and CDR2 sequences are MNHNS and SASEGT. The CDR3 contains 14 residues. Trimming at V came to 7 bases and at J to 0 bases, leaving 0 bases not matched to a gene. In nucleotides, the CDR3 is TGTGCCAGCACTAGCGGGAGCTCCTACAATGAGCAGTTCTTC. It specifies CASTSGSSYNEQFF.

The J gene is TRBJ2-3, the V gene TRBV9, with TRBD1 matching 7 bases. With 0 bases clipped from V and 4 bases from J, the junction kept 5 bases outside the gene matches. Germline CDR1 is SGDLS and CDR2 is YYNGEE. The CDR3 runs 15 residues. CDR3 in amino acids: CASSVEHRGADTQYF. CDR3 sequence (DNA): TGTGCCAGCAGCGTAGAACACAGGGGTGCAGATACGCAGTATTTT.

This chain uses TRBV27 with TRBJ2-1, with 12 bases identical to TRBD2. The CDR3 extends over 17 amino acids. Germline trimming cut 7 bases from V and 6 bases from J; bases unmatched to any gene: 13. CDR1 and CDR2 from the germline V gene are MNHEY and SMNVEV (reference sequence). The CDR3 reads CASTSFLAGGPGNEQFF. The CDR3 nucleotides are TGTGCCAGCACCTCTTTCCTAGCGGGGGGGCCCGGCAATGAGCAGTTCTTC.

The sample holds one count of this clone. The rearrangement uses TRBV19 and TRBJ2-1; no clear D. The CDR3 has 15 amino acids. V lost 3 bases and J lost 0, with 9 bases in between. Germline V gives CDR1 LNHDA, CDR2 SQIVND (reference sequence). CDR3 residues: CASSIGTSSYNEQFF. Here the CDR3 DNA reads TGTGCCAGTAGTATCGGAACAAGCTCCTACAATGAGCAGTTCTTC.

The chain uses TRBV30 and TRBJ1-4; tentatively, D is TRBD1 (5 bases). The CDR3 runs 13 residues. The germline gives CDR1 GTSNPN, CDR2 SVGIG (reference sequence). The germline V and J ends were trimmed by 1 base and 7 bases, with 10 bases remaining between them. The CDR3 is CAWSAGRGEKLFF. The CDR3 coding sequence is TGTGCCTGGAGTGCGGGGAGGGGTGAAAAACTGTTTTTT.

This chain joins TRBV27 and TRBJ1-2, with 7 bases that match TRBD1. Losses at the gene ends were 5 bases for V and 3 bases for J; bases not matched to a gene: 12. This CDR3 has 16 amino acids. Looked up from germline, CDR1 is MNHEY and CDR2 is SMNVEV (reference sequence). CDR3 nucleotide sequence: TGTGCCAGCAGTCCCTTGACAGGGAGTATATACTATGGCTACACCTTC. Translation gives CASSPLTGSIYYGYTF.

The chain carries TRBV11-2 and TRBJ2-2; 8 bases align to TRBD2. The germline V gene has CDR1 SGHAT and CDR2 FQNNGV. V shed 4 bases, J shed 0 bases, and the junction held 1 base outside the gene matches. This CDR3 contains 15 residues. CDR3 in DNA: TGTGCCAGCAGCTCGGGACTAGCGAACACCGGGGAGCTGTTTTTT. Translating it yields CASSSGLANTGELFF.

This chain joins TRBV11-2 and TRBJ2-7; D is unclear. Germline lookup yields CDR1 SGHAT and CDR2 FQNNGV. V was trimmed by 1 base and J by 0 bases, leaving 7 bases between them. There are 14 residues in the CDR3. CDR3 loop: CASSLVGSSYEQYF. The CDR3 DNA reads TGTGCCAGCAGCTTAGTTGGCAGCTCCTACGAGCAGTACTTC.

Here the CDR3 reads CASRETRHEDTQYF. In nucleotides, the CDR3 is TGTGCCAGCAGGGAGACCCGCCATGAGGATACGCAGTATTTT. The rearrangement uses TRBV2 and TRBJ2-3; D gene ambiguous. From germline, CDR1 is SNHLY and CDR2 FYNNEI. The CDR3 length is 14 residues. Trimming took 6 bases from V and 6 from J, leaving 16 bases between them.

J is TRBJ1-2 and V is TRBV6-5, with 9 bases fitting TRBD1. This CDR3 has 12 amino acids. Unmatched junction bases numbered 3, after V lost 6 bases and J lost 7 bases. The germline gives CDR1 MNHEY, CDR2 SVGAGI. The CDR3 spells CASRQGAGGYTF. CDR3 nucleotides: TGTGCCAGCAGACAGGGGGCGGGTGGCTACACCTTC.

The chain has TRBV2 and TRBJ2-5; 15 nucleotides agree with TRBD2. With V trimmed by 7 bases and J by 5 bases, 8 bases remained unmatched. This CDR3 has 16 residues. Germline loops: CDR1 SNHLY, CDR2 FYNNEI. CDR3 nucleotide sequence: TGTGCCAGCACCGGACTAGCGGGGGGGCCATGGGAGACCCAGTACTTC. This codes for CASTGLAGGPWETQYF.

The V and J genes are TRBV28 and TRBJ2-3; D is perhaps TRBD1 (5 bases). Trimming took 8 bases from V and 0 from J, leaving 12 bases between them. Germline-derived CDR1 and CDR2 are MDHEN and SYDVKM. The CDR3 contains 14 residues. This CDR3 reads CASRPQGSTDTQYF. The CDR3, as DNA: TGTGCCAGCCGTCCCCAGGGCAGCACAGATACGCAGTATTTT.

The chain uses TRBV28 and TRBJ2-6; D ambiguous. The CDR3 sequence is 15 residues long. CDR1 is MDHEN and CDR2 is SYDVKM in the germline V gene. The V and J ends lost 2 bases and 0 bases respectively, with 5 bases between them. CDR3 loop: CASSLDNSGANVLTF. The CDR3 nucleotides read TGTGCCAGCAGTTTAGACAACTCTGGGGCCAACGTCCTGACTTTC.

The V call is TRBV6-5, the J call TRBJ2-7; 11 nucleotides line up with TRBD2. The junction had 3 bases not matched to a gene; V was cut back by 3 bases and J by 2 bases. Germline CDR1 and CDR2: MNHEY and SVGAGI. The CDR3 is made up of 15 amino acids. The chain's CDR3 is CASSYGLAGAYEQYF. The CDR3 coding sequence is TGTGCCAGCAGTTATGGACTAGCGGGTGCCTACGAGCAGTACTTC.

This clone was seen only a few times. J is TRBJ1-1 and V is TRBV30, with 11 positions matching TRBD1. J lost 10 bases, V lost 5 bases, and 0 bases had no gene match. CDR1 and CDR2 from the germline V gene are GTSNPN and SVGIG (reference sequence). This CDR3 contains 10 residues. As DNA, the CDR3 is TGTGCCTGGGGGACAGGGGGAGCTTTCTTT. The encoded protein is CAWGTGGAFF.

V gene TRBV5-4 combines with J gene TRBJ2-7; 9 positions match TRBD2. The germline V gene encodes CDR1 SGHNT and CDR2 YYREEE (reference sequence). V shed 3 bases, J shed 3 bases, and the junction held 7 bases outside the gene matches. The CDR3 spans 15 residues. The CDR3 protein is CASSSLAGGRYEQYF. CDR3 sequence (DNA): TGTGCCAGCAGCTCTTTGGCGGGGGGGCGCTACGAGCAGTACTTC. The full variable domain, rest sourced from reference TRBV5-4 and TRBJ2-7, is ETGVTQSPTHLIKTRGQQVTLRCSSQSGHNTVSWYQQALGQGPQFIFQYYREEENGRGNFPPRFSGLQFPNYSSELNVNALELDDSALYLCASSSLAGGRYEQYFGPGTRLTVT.

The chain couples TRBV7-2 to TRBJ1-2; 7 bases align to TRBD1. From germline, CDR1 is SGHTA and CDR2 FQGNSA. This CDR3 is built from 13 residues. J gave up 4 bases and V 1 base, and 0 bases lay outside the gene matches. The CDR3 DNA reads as TGTGCCAGCAGCTTAGGACAGGGCTATGGCTACACCTTC. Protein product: CASSLGQGYGYTF.

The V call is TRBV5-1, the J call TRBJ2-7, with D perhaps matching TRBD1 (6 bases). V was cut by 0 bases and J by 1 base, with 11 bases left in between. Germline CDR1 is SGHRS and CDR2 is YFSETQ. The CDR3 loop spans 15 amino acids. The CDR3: CASSLGGQTSYEQYF. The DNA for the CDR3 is TGCGCCAGCAGCTTGGGAGGACAGACTTCCTACGAGCAGTACTTC.

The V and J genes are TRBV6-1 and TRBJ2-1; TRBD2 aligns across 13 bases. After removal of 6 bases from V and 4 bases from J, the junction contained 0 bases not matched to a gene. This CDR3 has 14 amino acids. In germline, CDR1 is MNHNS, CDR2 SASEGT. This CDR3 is CASRLAGGYNEQFF. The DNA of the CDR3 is TGTGCCAGCAGACTAGCGGGGGGGTACAATGAGCAGTTCTTC.

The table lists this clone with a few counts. CDR3 nucleotide sequence: TGTGCCAGCAGTTACCCGAGTAGTACCGGGGAGCTGTTTTTT. Encoded protein: CASSYPSSTGELFF. The chain carries TRBV6-5 and TRBJ2-2, with D hard to call. The CDR3 is 14 residues long. Germline CDR1 is MNHEY and CDR2 is SVGAGI. Trimming stripped 2 bases from V and 5 bases from J, with 9 bases between.

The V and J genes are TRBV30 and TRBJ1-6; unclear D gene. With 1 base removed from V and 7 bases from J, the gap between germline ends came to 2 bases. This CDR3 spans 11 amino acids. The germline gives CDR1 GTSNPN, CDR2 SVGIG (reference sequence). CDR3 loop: CAWSENSPLHF. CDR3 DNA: TGTGCCTGGAGTGAAAATTCACCCCTCCACTTT.

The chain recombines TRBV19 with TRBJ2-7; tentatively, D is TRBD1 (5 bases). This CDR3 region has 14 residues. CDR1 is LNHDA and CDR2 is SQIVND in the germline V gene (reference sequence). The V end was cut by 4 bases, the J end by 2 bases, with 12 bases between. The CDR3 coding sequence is TGTGCCAGTAGTACAGGGATGCCTACCTACGAGCAGTACTTC. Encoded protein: CASSTGMPTYEQYF.

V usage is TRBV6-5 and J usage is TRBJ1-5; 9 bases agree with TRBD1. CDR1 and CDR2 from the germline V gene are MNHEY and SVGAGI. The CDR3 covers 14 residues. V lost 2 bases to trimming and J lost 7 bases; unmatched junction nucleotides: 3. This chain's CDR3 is CASSYATGGQPQHF. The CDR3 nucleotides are TGTGCCAGCAGTTACGCGACAGGGGGGCAGCCCCAGCATTTT.

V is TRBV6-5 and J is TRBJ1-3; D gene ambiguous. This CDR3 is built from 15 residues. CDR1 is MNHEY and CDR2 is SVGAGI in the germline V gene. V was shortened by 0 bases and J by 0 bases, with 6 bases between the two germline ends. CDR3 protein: CASSYSYNSGNTIYF. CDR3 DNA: TGTGCCAGCAGTTACTCTTACAACTCTGGAAACACCATATATTTT.

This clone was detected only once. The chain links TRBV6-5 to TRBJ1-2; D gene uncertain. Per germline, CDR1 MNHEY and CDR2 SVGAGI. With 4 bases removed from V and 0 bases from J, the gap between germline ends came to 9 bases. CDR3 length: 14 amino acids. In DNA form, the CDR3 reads TGTGCCAGCAGTTTCGGCACTCCTAACTATGGCTACACCTTC. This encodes CASSFGTPNYGYTF.